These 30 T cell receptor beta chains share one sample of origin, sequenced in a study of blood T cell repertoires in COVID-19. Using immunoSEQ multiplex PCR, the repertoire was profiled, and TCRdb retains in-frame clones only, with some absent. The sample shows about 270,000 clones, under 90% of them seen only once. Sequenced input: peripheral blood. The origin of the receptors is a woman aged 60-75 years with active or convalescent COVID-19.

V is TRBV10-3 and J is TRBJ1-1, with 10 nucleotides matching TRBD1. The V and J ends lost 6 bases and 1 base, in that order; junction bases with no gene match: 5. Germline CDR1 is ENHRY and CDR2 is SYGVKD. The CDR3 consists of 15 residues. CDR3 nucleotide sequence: TGTGCCATCAGCCGACAGGGGGCGCGGAACACTGAAGCTTTCTTT. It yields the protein CAISRQGARNTEAFF.

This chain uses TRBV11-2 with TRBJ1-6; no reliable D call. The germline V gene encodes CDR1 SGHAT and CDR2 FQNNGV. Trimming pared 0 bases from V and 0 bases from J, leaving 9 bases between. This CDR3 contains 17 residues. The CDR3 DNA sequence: TGTGCCAGCAGCTTAGATTTAACCAGCTCCTATAATTCACCCCTCCACTTT. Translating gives CASSLDLTSSYNSPLHF.

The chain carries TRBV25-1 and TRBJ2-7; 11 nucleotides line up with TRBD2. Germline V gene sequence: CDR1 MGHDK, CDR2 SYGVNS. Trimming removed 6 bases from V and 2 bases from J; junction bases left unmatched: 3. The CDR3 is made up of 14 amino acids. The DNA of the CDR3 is TGTGCCAGCAGAGGGGGACTAGCGGCCTACGAGCAGTACTTC. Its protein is CASRGGLAAYEQYF.

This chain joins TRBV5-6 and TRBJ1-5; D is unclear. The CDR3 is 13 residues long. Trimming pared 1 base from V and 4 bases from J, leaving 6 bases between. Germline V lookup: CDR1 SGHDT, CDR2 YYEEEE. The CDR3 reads CASSLSGNQPQHF. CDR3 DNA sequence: TGTGCCAGCAGCTTGTCGGGAAATCAGCCCCAGCATTTT. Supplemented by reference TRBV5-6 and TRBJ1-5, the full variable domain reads DAGVTQSPTHLIKTRGQQVTLRCSPKSGHDTVSWYQQALGQGPQFIFQYYEEEERQRGNFPDRFSGHQFPNYSSELNVNALLLGDSALYLCASSLSGNQPQHFGDGTRLSIL.

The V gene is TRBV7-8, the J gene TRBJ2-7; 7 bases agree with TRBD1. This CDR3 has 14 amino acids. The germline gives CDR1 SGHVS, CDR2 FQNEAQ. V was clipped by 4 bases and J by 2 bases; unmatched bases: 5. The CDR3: CASSSGTATYEQYF. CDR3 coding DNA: TGTGCCAGCAGCTCGGGGACAGCAACCTACGAGCAGTACTTC.

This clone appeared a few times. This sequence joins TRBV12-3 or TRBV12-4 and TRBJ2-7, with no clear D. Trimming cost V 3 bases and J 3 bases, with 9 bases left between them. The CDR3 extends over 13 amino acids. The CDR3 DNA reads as TGTGCCAGCAGTTTCGGTTCTGGCTACGAGCAGTACTTC. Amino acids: CASSFGSGYEQYF.

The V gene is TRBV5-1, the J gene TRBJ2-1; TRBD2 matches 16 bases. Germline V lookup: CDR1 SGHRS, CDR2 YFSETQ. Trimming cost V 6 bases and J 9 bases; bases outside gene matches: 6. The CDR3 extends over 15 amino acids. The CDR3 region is CASTGTSGGASEQFF. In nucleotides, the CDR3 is TGCGCCAGCACCGGGACTAGCGGGGGGGCGAGTGAGCAGTTCTTC.

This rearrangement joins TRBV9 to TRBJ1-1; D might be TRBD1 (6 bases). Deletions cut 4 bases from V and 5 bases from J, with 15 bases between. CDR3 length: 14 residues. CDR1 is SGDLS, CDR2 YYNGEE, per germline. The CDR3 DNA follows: TGTGCCAGCAGCCCCCGGACAGAGGGAACTGAAGCTTTCTTT. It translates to CASSPRTEGTEAFF. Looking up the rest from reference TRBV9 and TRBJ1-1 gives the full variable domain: DSGVTQTPKHLITATGQRVTLRCSPRSGDLSVYWYQQSLDQGLQFLIQYYNGEERAKGNILERFSAQQFPDLHSELNLSSLELGDSALYFCASSPRTEGTEAFFGQGTRLTVV.

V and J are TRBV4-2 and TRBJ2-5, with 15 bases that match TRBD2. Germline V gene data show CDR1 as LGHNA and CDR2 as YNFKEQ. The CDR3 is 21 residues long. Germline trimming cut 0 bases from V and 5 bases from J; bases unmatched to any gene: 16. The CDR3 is CASSQDVAGTSGGSPIETQYF. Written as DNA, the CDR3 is TGTGCCAGCAGCCAAGACGTAGCCGGGACTAGCGGGGGGAGCCCCATCGAGACCCAGTACTTC.

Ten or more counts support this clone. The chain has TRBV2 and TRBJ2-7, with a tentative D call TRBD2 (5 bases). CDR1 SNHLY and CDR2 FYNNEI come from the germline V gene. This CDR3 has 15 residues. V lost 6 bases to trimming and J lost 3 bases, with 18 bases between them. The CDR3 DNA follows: TGTGCCAGCAGCCGAGGGCAAGCTTCCAGCTACGAGCAGTACTTC. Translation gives CASSRGQASSYEQYF.

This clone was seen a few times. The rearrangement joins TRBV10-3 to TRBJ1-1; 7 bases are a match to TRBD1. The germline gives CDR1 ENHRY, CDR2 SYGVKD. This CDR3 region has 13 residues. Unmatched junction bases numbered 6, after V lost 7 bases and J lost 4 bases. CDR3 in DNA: TGTGCCATCAAAACGACAGGGACCACTGAAGCTTTCTTT. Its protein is CAIKTTGTTEAFF.

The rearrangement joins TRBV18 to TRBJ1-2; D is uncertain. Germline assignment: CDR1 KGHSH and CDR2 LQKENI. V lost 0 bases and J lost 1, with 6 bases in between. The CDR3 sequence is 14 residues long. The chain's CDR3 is CASSPPGINYGYTF. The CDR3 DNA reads TGTGCCAGCTCACCACCCGGGATTAACTATGGCTACACCTTC.

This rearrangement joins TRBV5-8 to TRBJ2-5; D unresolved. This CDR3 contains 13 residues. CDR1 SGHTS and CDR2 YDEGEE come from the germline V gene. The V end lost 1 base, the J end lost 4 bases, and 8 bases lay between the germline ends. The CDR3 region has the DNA TGTGCCAGCAGCTTGCTCCTTCTAGAGACCCAGTACTTC. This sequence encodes CASSLLLLETQYF.

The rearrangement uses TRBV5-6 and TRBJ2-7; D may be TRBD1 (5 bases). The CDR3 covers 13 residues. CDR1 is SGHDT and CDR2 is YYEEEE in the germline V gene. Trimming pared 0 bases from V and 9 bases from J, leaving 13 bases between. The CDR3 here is CASSLGPGSTQYF. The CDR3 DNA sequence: TGTGCCAGCAGCTTGGGTCCAGGGTCTACGCAGTACTTC.

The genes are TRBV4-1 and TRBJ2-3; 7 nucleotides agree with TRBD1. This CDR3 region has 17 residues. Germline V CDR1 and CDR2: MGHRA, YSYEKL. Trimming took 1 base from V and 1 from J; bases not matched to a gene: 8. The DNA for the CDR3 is TGCGCCAGCAGCCAAGCGAGTGTTGGGACAGGCACAGATACGCAGTATTTT. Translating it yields CASSQASVGTGTDTQYF.

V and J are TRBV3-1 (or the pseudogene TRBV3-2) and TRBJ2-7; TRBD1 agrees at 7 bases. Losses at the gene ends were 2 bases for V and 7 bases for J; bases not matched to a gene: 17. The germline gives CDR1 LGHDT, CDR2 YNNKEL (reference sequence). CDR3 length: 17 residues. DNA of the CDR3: TGTGCCAGCAGCCAAACAAAGGTCTCAGGGGGAAGGGGAGAGCAGTACTTC. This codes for CASSQTKVSGGRGEQYF.

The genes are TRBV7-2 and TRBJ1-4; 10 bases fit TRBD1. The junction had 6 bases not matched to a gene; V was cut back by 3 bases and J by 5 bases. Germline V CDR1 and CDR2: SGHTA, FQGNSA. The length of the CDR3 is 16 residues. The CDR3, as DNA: TGTGCCAGCAGCTTTCGGACAGGGGGGTGGAATGAAAAACTGTTTTTT. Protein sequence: CASSFRTGGWNEKLFF.

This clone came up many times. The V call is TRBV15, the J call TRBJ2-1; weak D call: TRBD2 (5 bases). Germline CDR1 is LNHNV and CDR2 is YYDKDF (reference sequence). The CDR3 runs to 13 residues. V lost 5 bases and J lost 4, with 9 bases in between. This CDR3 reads CATSVRDYNEQFF. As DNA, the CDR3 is TGTGCCACCAGCGTCCGGGATTACAATGAGCAGTTCTTC.

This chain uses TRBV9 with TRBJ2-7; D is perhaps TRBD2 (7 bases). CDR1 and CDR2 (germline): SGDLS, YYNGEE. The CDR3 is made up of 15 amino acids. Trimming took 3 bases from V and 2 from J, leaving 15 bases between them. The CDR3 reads CASSEGGDLTYEQYF. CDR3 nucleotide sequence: TGTGCCAGCAGCGAGGGGGGGGACTTAACCTACGAGCAGTACTTC.

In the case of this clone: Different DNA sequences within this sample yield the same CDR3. CDR3 protein: CASSYSGGYGYTF. For the CDR3, the DNA is TGTGCCAGCAGTTACTCCGGCGGCTATGGCTACACCTTC. The chain joins TRBV6-5 to TRBJ1-2; D call uncertain. Germline values: CDR1 MNHEY, CDR2 SVGAGI. CDR3 length: 13 residues. Trimming pared 0 bases from V and 4 bases from J, leaving 6 bases between.

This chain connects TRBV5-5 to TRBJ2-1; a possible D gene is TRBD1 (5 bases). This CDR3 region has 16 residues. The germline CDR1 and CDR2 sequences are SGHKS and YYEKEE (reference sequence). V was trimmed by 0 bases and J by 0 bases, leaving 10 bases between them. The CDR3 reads CASSLGQLFSYNEQFF. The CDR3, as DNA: TGTGCCAGCAGCTTGGGACAGTTATTCTCCTACAATGAGCAGTTCTTC.

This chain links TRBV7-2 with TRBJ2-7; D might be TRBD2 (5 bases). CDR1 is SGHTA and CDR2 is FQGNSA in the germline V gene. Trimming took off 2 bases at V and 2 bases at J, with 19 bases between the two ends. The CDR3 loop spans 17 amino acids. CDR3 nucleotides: TGTGCCAGCAGCTTAAGTGCGGGCACAACGTTAACCTACGAGCAGTACTTC. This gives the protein CASSLSAGTTLTYEQYF.

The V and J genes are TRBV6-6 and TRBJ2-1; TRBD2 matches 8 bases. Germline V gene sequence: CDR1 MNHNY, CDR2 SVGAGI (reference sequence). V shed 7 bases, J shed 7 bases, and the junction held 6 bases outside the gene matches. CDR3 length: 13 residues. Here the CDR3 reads CASTPRGGNEQFF. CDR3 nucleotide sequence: TGTGCCAGCACTCCCCGGGGGGGGAATGAGCAGTTCTTC.

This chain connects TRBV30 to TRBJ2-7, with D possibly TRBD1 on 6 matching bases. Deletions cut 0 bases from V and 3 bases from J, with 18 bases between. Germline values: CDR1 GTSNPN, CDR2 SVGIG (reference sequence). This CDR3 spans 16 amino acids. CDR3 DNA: TGTGCCTGGAGTGTAGGGCACAGGGCCAGTTACTACGAGCAGTACTTC. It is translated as CAWSVGHRASYYEQYF.

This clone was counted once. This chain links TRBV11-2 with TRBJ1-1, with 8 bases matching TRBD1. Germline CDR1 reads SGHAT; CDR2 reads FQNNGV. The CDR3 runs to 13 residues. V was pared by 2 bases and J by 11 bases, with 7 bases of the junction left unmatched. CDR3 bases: TGTGCCAGCAGCTTAACGCCAGGGGGCCTGGCTTTCTTT. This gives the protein CASSLTPGGLAFF.

The DNA for the CDR3 is TGTGCCAGTAGTATTGGACAGGCTAACTATGGCTACACCTTC. Its protein product is CASSIGQANYGYTF. The chain joins TRBV19 to TRBJ1-2; TRBD1 aligns across 7 bases. There are 14 residues in the CDR3. The J segment lost 0 bases and the V segment lost 3 bases, leaving 1 base of the junction unmatched. Germline V gene sequence: CDR1 LNHDA, CDR2 SQIVND (reference sequence).

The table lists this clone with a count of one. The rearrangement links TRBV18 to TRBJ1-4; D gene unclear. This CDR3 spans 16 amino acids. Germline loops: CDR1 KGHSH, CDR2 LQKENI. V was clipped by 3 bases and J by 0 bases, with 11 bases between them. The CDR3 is CASSPEGFATNEKLFF. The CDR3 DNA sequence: TGTGCCAGCTCACCCGAGGGCTTCGCAACTAATGAAAAACTGTTTTTT.

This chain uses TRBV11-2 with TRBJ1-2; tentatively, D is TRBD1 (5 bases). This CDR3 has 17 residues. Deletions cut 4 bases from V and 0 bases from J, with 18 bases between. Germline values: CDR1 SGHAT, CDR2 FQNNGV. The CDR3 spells CASSSPRGGVSNYGYTF. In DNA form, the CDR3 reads TGTGCCAGCAGCTCCCCAAGGGGAGGGGTCTCTAACTATGGCTACACCTTC.

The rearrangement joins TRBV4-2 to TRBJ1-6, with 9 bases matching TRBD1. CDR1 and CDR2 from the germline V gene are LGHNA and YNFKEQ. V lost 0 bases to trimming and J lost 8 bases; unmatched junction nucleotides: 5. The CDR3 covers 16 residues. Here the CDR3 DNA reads TGTGCCAGCAGCCAAGATGCGACAGGGGGATATTCACCCCTCCACTTT. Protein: CASSQDATGGYSPLHF.

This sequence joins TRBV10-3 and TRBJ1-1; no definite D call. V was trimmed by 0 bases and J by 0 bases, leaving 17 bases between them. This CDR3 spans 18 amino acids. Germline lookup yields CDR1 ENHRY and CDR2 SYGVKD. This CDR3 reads CAISESSFGGLLNTEAFF. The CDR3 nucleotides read TGTGCCATCAGTGAGTCTTCCTTCGGTGGACTTCTGAACACTGAAGCTTTCTTT.